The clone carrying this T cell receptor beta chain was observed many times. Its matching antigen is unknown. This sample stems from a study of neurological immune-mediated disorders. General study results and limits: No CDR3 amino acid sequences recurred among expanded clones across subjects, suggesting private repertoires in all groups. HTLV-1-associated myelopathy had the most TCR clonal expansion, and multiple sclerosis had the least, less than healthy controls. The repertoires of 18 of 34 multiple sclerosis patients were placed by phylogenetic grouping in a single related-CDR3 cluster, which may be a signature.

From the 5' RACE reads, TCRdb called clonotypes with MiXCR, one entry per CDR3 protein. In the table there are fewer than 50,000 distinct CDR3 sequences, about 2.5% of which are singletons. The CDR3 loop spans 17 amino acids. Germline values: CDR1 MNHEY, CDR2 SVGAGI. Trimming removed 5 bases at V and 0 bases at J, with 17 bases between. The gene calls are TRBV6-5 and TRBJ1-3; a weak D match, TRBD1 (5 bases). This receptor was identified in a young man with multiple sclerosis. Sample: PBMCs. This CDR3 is CASSNPGRSSSGNTIYF. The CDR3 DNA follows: TGTGCCAGCAGTAACCCGGGACGCTCAAGCTCTGGAAACACCATATATTTT.